This is a list of T cell receptor beta chains from one sample in a study of PD-L1 blockade in urothelial cancer. The protocol was immunoSEQ multiplex PCR, while the TCRdb copy is restricted to in-frame clones and leaves out a portion. The data hold approximately 38,000 clones, with about 88% observed a single time. The material sequenced was PBMCs, taken around atezolizumab (anti-PD-L1) treatment. The receptor source for this set is a man aged 55 to 70 with urothelial cancer. Each CDR3 is given with its conserved first and last residue. D genes are given only for firm matches. The size entry is marked missing in some rows and otherwise reads once, few, many or a size class.

J gene: TRBJ2-7
D gene: TRBD2
clone size: -
V gene: TRBV27
CDR3 DNA: TGTGCCAGCAGTTTAATCTCTAGCGGGGCAAACGAGCAGTACTTC
CDR3 protein: CASSLISSGANEQYF

J gene: TRBJ2-7
D gene: -
clone size: -
V gene: TRBV7-2
CDR3 DNA: TGTGCCAGCAGCCCGCCGCGACACTTAAAATACGAGCAGTACTTC
CDR3 protein: CASSPPRHLKYEQYF

J gene: TRBJ1-1
D gene: TRBD1
clone size: -
V gene: TRBV10-2
CDR3 DNA: TGCGCCAGCACCTGGACAGGGGGCGACACTGAAGCTTTCTTT
CDR3 protein: CASTWTGGDTEAFF

J gene: TRBJ1-2
D gene: TRBD1
clone size: -
V gene: TRBV5-1
CDR3 DNA: TGCGCCAGCAGCCGGGACAGCACTAACTATGGCTACACCTTC
CDR3 protein: CASSRDSTNYGYTF

J gene: TRBJ2-7
D gene: -
clone size: -
V gene: TRBV6-4
CDR3 DNA: TGTGCCAGCAGTGCCTTTAAGAGCTCCTACGAGCAGTACTTC
CDR3 protein: CASSAFKSSYEQYF

J gene: TRBJ2-7
D gene: -
clone size: -
V gene: TRBV5-4
CDR3 DNA: TGTGCCAGCAGCTTTGTCCGTACAACCTACGAGCAGTACTTC
CDR3 protein: CASSFVRTTYEQYF

J gene: TRBJ1-1
D gene: -
clone size: -
V gene: TRBV27
CDR3 DNA: TGTGCCAGCAGTTTTTTCAGAGGTCTAAACACTGAAGCTTTCTTT
CDR3 protein: CASSFFRGLNTEAFF

J gene: TRBJ2-2
D gene: TRBD2
clone size: -
V gene: TRBV5-4
CDR3 DNA: TGTGCCAGCTCGGGACTAGCGGGACCCTACTCGAACACCGGGGAGCTGTTTTTT
CDR3 protein: CASSGLAGPYSNTGELFF

J gene: TRBJ1-4
D gene: TRBD1
clone size: -
V gene: TRBV30
CDR3 DNA: TGTGCCTGGAGGCGAGGACAGGGGGCCGATGAAAAACTGTTTTTT
CDR3 protein: CAWRRGQGADEKLFF

J gene: TRBJ2-5
D gene: -
clone size: -
V gene: TRBV9
CDR3 DNA: TGTGCCAGCAGCGTAGATCCGGGACTGGGGTACCAAGAGACCCAGTACTTC
CDR3 protein: CASSVDPGLGYQETQYF

J gene: TRBJ1-5
D gene: -
clone size: -
V gene: TRBV15
CDR3 DNA: TGTGCCACCAGATCACTGGAACAGAGCAATCAGCCCCAGCATTTT
CDR3 protein: CATRSLEQSNQPQHF

J gene: TRBJ2-7
D gene: TRBD2
clone size: -
V gene: TRBV7-8
CDR3 DNA: TGTGCCAGCAGCCCGGGGACTAGCGGAACCTACGAGCAGTACTTC
CDR3 protein: CASSPGTSGTYEQYF

J gene: TRBJ2-1
D gene: TRBD2
clone size: -
V gene: TRBV11-3
CDR3 DNA: TGTGCCAGCAGCTTGACTAGCGGGGGGGGGAATGAGCAGTTCTTC
CDR3 protein: CASSLTSGGGNEQFF

J gene: TRBJ2-1
D gene: -
clone size: -
V gene: TRBV19
CDR3 DNA: TGTGCCAGTAGTATGGGACTTCCCAGCTCCTACAATGAGCAGTTCTTC
CDR3 protein: CASSMGLPSSYNEQFF

J gene: TRBJ1-4
D gene: -
clone size: -
V gene: TRBV5-1
CDR3 DNA: TGCGCCAGCAGCTTGATGGGGGCAATGAATGAAAAACTGTTTTTT
CDR3 protein: CASSLMGAMNEKLFF

J gene: TRBJ2-2
D gene: -
clone size: -
V gene: TRBV25-1
CDR3 DNA: TGTGCCAGCAGTGTAGCCGGGACTTCCACCGGGGAGCTGTTTTTT
CDR3 protein: CASSVAGTSTGELFF

J gene: TRBJ2-5
D gene: -
clone size: -
V gene: TRBV7-2
CDR3 DNA: TGTGCCAGCAGCTTATTCCAGGGGGGGACCCAGTACTTC
CDR3 protein: CASSLFQGGTQYF

J gene: TRBJ1-4
D gene: -
clone size: -
V gene: TRBV4-1
CDR3 DNA: TGCGCCAGCAGCCAAGGACTGCGGTCTGCAACTAATGAAAAACTGTTTTTT
CDR3 protein: CASSQGLRSATNEKLFF

J gene: TRBJ1-4
D gene: TRBD1
clone size: -
V gene: TRBV29-1
CDR3 DNA: TGCAGCGTTATGGACAGGGGGAAAAAACTGTTTTTT
CDR3 protein: CSVMDRGKKLFF

J gene: TRBJ1-2
D gene: -
clone size: -
V gene: TRBV6-5
CDR3 DNA: TGTGCCAGCAGTCGCGGGGCCCGAGGGAACTATGGCTACACCTTC
CDR3 protein: CASSRGARGNYGYTF

J gene: TRBJ1-6
D gene: TRBD1
clone size: -
V gene: TRBV27
CDR3 DNA: TGTGCCAGCAGCCGGCGGGGACCGGACAGGGCACCCCTCCACTTT
CDR3 protein: CASSRRGPDRAPLHF

J gene: TRBJ2-3
D gene: TRBD1
clone size: once
V gene: TRBV4-1
CDR3 DNA: TGCGCCAGCAGCCAAGAAGGGACAGGGGGGCCCACAGATACGCAGTATTTT
CDR3 protein: CASSQEGTGGPTDTQYF

J gene: TRBJ1-1
D gene: TRBD1
clone size: -
V gene: TRBV5-1
CDR3 DNA: TGCGCCAGCAGCGAACCGGGACAGGGGCAGACTGAAGCTTTCTTT
CDR3 protein: CASSEPGQGQTEAFF

J gene: TRBJ2-2
D gene: TRBD1
clone size: -
V gene: TRBV7-9
CDR3 DNA: TGTGCCAGCAGCCGCGTTGGACAGGGGAGCACCGGGGAGCTGTTTTTT
CDR3 protein: CASSRVGQGSTGELFF

J gene: TRBJ2-3
D gene: TRBD2
clone size: -
V gene: TRBV29-1
CDR3 DNA: TGCAGCGTGATAAGCGGGAGGTCAGATACGCAGTATTTT
CDR3 protein: CSVISGRSDTQYF

J gene: TRBJ2-7
D gene: TRBD1
clone size: -
V gene: TRBV23-1
CDR3 DNA: TGCGCCAGCAGTCAATCGAGGACAGGAAATTTGTACGAGCAGTACTTC
CDR3 protein: CASSQSRTGNLYEQYF

J gene: TRBJ1-5
D gene: TRBD1
clone size: -
V gene: TRBV7-2
CDR3 DNA: TGTGCCAGCAGCGGAGAAAGGACAGGGAAAGATCAGCCCCAGCATTTT
CDR3 protein: CASSGERTGKDQPQHF

J gene: TRBJ1-5
D gene: -
clone size: -
V gene: TRBV12-5
CDR3 DNA: TGTGCTAGTGGGTCCTCAGGGGCCGGTAACAATCAGCCCCAGCATTTT
CDR3 protein: CASGSSGAGNNQPQHF

J gene: TRBJ2-6
D gene: TRBD1
clone size: -
V gene: TRBV6-1
CDR3 DNA: TGTGCCAGCAGTGAATGGGACAGGGGGCGGCTTGGGGCCAACGTCCTGACTTTC
CDR3 protein: CASSEWDRGRLGANVLTF

J gene: TRBJ2-7
D gene: -
clone size: -
V gene: TRBV7-9
CDR3 DNA: TGTGCCAGCAGCTTAGGGGCTGCCGGCGAGCAGTACTTC
CDR3 protein: CASSLGAAGEQYF

J gene: TRBJ1-4
D gene: TRBD1
clone size: -
V gene: TRBV4-2
CDR3 DNA: TGTGCCAGCAGCCAAGGTGAATCCGGGACAGGGGTTGAAAAACTGTTTTTT
CDR3 protein: CASSQGESGTGVEKLFF

J gene: TRBJ1-1
D gene: -
clone size: -
V gene: TRBV20-1
CDR3 DNA: TGCAGCGGAGAAAGCCCCACTGAAGCTTTCTTT
CDR3 protein: CSGESPTEAFF

J gene: TRBJ1-1
D gene: -
clone size: -
V gene: TRBV28
CDR3 DNA: TGTGCCAGCACCTTTCCGGGACTGATCACTGAAGCTTTCTTT
CDR3 protein: CASTFPGLITEAFF

J gene: TRBJ2-5
D gene: TRBD2
clone size: -
V gene: TRBV5-1
CDR3 DNA: TGCGCCAGTCGCGCGGGGGGGCCGCGAGAGACCCAGTACTTC
CDR3 protein: CASRAGGPRETQYF

J gene: TRBJ2-7
D gene: TRBD1
clone size: -
V gene: TRBV7-8
CDR3 DNA: TGTGCCAGCAGCCCCGGCCGGGACAGGCCCTACGAGCAGTACTTC
CDR3 protein: CASSPGRDRPYEQYF

J gene: TRBJ2-7
D gene: TRBD1
clone size: -
V gene: TRBV5-1
CDR3 DNA: TGCGCCAGCAGCTCGGGACAGGGAAACTCCTACGAGCAGTACTTC
CDR3 protein: CASSSGQGNSYEQYF

J gene: TRBJ1-4
D gene: TRBD1
clone size: -
V gene: TRBV4-1
CDR3 DNA: TGCGCCAGCAGCCAGGCCCTCGGGACAGGGGCCGGGGATGAAAAACTGTTTTTT
CDR3 protein: CASSQALGTGAGDEKLFF

J gene: TRBJ2-3
D gene: -
clone size: once
V gene: TRBV12-5
CDR3 DNA: TGTGCTAGTGGTTTGGTAATTCGGGATACGCAGTATTTT
CDR3 protein: CASGLVIRDTQYF

J gene: TRBJ2-5
D gene: -
clone size: -
V gene: TRBV6-6
CDR3 DNA: TGTGCCAGCAGTAAACAGGGTCCCCAAGAGACCCAGTACTTC
CDR3 protein: CASSKQGPQETQYF

J gene: TRBJ2-1
D gene: -
clone size: -
V gene: TRBV6-4
CDR3 DNA: TGTGCCAGCAGTGATCTTGCGGGGGCCCTCAATGAGCAGTTCTTC
CDR3 protein: CASSDLAGALNEQFF

J gene: TRBJ2-2
D gene: -
clone size: -
V gene: TRBV19
CDR3 DNA: TGTGCCAGTGGACAGCCTTCGAACACCGGGGAGCTGTTTTTT
CDR3 protein: CASGQPSNTGELFF

J gene: TRBJ2-3
D gene: -
clone size: -
V gene: TRBV25-1
CDR3 DNA: TGTGCCAGCAACCCTGGAGGCACAGATACGCAGTATTTT
CDR3 protein: CASNPGGTDTQYF

J gene: TRBJ1-5
D gene: -
clone size: once
V gene: TRBV2
CDR3 DNA: TGTGCCAGCAGATCCGACAGTTCCAATCAGCCCCAGCATTTT
CDR3 protein: CASRSDSSNQPQHF